These T cell receptor beta chains were read from a single sample in a study of shared clonotypes between healthy human individuals. Using immunoSEQ multiplex PCR, the repertoire was profiled, and TCRdb retains in-frame clones only, with some absent. The sample holds roughly 2.2 million clones, 80% to 95% seen once. The sequenced sample was naive CD4+ T cells from PBMCs. These receptor sequences come from a man between 18 and 35 years old in good health. Some clones in this sample may be carry-over from other donors' samples. Both conserved end residues are part of each CDR3. A D gene is named only where the DNA matches it firmly. Clone sizes are given selectively: once, few, many, or a class where the clone is expanded.

j_gene: TRBJ1-1; v_gene: TRBV9; d_gene: TRBD1; len: 16; abundance: once; CDR3aa: CASSAPETGRPTEAFF; CDR3nt: TGTGCCAGCAGCGCGCCGGAGACAGGGAGGCCCACTGAAGCTTTCTTT
j_gene: TRBJ1-6; v_gene: TRBV28; d_gene: .; len: 15; abundance: .; CDR3aa: CASSLVPGNNSPLHF; CDR3nt: TGTGCCAGCAGTTTAGTCCCAGGGAATAATTCACCCCTCCACTTT
j_gene: TRBJ2-3; v_gene: TRBV5-1; d_gene: .; len: 13; abundance: .; CDR3aa: CASSLVLADTQYF; CDR3nt: TGCGCCAGCAGCTTGGTGCTGGCAGATACGCAGTATTTT
j_gene: TRBJ2-5; v_gene: TRBV29-1; d_gene: .; len: 12; abundance: .; CDR3aa: CSVGHNQETQYF; CDR3nt: TGCAGCGTGGGACACAACCAAGAGACCCAGTACTTC
j_gene: TRBJ1-1; v_gene: TRBV25-1; d_gene: .; len: 15; abundance: .; CDR3aa: CASSELGRPNTEAFF; CDR3nt: TGTGCCAGCAGTGAATTAGGCAGGCCGAACACTGAAGCTTTCTTT
j_gene: TRBJ2-1; v_gene: TRBV10-3; d_gene: .; len: 18; abundance: .; CDR3aa: CAISDIRGGQATYNEQFF; CDR3nt: TGTGCCATCAGTGATATCAGGGGGGGTCAGGCGACTTACAATGAGCAGTTCTTC
j_gene: TRBJ1-1; v_gene: TRBV18; d_gene: .; len: 16; abundance: .; CDR3aa: CASSPSQWGMNTEAFF; CDR3nt: TGTGCCAGCTCACCATCCCAATGGGGCATGAACACTGAAGCTTTCTTT
j_gene: TRBJ2-3; v_gene: TRBV5-1; d_gene: .; len: 13; abundance: .; CDR3aa: CASTSGGTDTQYF; CDR3nt: TGCGCCAGCACCTCAGGGGGCACAGATACGCAGTATTTT
j_gene: TRBJ2-3; v_gene: TRBV2; d_gene: TRBD1; len: 15; abundance: .; CDR3aa: CASSGSAGGEDTQYF; CDR3nt: TGTGCCAGCAGTGGATCGGCAGGGGGCGAAGATACGCAGTATTTT
j_gene: TRBJ2-2; v_gene: TRBV4-2; d_gene: TRBD1; len: 16; abundance: .; CDR3aa: CASSQDWTGNTGELFF; CDR3nt: TGTGCCAGCAGCCAAGATTGGACAGGGAACACCGGGGAGCTGTTTTTT
j_gene: TRBJ1-5; v_gene: TRBV19; d_gene: TRBD1; len: 15; abundance: .; CDR3aa: CASSYDRGGNQPQHF; CDR3nt: TGTGCCAGTAGTTACGACAGGGGTGGCAATCAGCCCCAGCATTTT
j_gene: TRBJ2-2; v_gene: TRBV19; d_gene: TRBD2; len: 15; abundance: .; CDR3aa: CASNREGRLGGELFF; CDR3nt: TGTGCCAGTAATCGGGAGGGGAGGTTGGGCGGGGAGCTGTTTTTT
j_gene: TRBJ1-5; v_gene: TRBV6-1; d_gene: TRBD1; len: 15; abundance: .; CDR3aa: CASSEFHRGDQPQHF; CDR3nt: TGTGCCAGCAGTGAATTCCACAGGGGGGACCAGCCCCAGCATTTT
j_gene: TRBJ1-2; v_gene: TRBV28; d_gene: .; len: 13; abundance: .; CDR3aa: CASTPGTHYGYTF; CDR3nt: TGTGCCAGCACCCCGGGAACCCACTATGGCTACACCTTC
j_gene: TRBJ1-2; v_gene: TRBV11-2; d_gene: .; len: 18; abundance: .; CDR3aa: CASSPSSQDRGTNYGYTF; CDR3nt: TGTGCCAGCAGCCCCTCGTCGCAAGATAGAGGAACTAACTATGGCTACACCTTC
j_gene: TRBJ1-1; v_gene: TRBV5-1; d_gene: TRBD1; len: 14; abundance: .; CDR3aa: CASRPGGMNTEAFF; CDR3nt: TGCGCCAGCAGGCCAGGGGGCATGAACACTGAAGCTTTCTTT
j_gene: TRBJ2-7; v_gene: TRBV5-1; d_gene: .; len: 14; abundance: .; CDR3aa: CASKGRVDSYEQYF; CDR3nt: TGCGCCAGCAAGGGACGGGTAGACTCCTACGAGCAGTACTTC
j_gene: TRBJ2-7; v_gene: TRBV19; d_gene: .; len: 15; abundance: .; CDR3aa: CASSNGDSSSYEQYF; CDR3nt: TGTGCCAGTAGCAATGGGGACTCAAGCTCCTACGAGCAGTACTTC
j_gene: TRBJ2-7; v_gene: TRBV6-5; d_gene: TRBD1; len: 15; abundance: .; CDR3aa: CASSYFWTGGGKQYF; CDR3nt: TGTGCCAGCAGTTACTTCTGGACAGGGGGTGGAAAGCAGTACTTC
j_gene: TRBJ2-7; v_gene: TRBV6-6; d_gene: TRBD1; len: 14; abundance: .; CDR3aa: CATVPGTGAYEQYF; CDR3nt: TGTGCCACCGTTCCCGGGACAGGAGCCTACGAGCAGTACTTC
j_gene: TRBJ2-7; v_gene: TRBV6-5; d_gene: .; len: 12; abundance: .; CDR3aa: CATTGRGGEQYF; CDR3nt: TGTGCCACCACGGGCAGGGGAGGCGAGCAGTACTTC
j_gene: TRBJ2-3; v_gene: TRBV28; d_gene: TRBD1; len: 13; abundance: .; CDR3aa: CAGGQGDADTQYF; CDR3nt: TGTGCCGGGGGACAGGGGGACGCAGATACGCAGTATTTT
j_gene: TRBJ1-2; v_gene: TRBV7-3; d_gene: .; len: 14; abundance: .; CDR3aa: CASSLRSGDYGYTF; CDR3nt: TGTGCCAGCAGCTTAAGATCCGGGGACTATGGCTACACCTTC
j_gene: TRBJ2-3; v_gene: TRBV18; d_gene: TRBD2; len: 18; abundance: .; CDR3aa: CASSPPWASGTNTDTQYF; CDR3nt: TGTGCCAGCTCACCACCGTGGGCTAGCGGGACAAACACAGATACGCAGTATTTT
j_gene: TRBJ2-2; v_gene: TRBV5-3; d_gene: TRBD1; len: 15; abundance: .; CDR3aa: CARSGRQGAGGELFF; CDR3nt: TGTGCCAGAAGCGGACGACAGGGGGCGGGCGGGGAGCTGTTTTTT
j_gene: TRBJ2-5; v_gene: TRBV2; d_gene: TRBD1; len: 14; abundance: .; CDR3aa: CASSGGTDLETQYF; CDR3nt: TGTGCCAGCAGTGGAGGGACAGACCTGGAGACCCAGTACTTC
j_gene: TRBJ2-3; v_gene: TRBV10-3; d_gene: TRBD2; len: 15; abundance: .; CDR3aa: CAISPKTSFTDTQYF; CDR3nt: TGTGCCATCAGCCCGAAGACTAGCTTCACAGATACGCAGTATTTT
j_gene: TRBJ2-5; v_gene: TRBV30; d_gene: .; len: 13; abundance: .; CDR3aa: CAWSVGLSETQYF; CDR3nt: TGTGCCTGGAGTGTGGGCCTTTCGGAGACCCAGTACTTC
j_gene: TRBJ1-3; v_gene: TRBV5-1; d_gene: .; len: 15; abundance: .; CDR3aa: CASSSPALSGNTIYF; CDR3nt: TGCGCCAGCAGCTCCCCCGCCCTGTCTGGAAACACCATATATTTT
j_gene: TRBJ2-2; v_gene: TRBV2; d_gene: .; len: 14; abundance: .; CDR3aa: CASSGLSNTGELFF; CDR3nt: TGTGCCAGCAGTGGACTATCGAACACCGGGGAGCTGTTTTTT
j_gene: TRBJ1-1; v_gene: TRBV5-6; d_gene: .; len: 16; abundance: .; CDR3aa: CASSFFRGGASTEAFF; CDR3nt: TGTGCCAGCAGCTTTTTCCGGGGAGGGGCCAGCACTGAAGCTTTCTTT
j_gene: TRBJ2-7; v_gene: TRBV5-1; d_gene: TRBD1; len: 15; abundance: once; CDR3aa: CASSLEGTGGREQYF; CDR3nt: TGCGCCAGCAGCTTGGAGGGGACAGGGGGCCGCGAGCAGTACTTC
j_gene: TRBJ2-2; v_gene: TRBV7-3; d_gene: .; len: 15; abundance: .; CDR3aa: CASSLSAGRTGELFF; CDR3nt: TGTGCCAGCAGCTTATCGGCAGGGAGGACCGGGGAGCTGTTTTTT
j_gene: TRBJ2-2; v_gene: TRBV5-1; d_gene: TRBD2; len: 13; abundance: .; CDR3aa: CASSAGGTGELFF; CDR3nt: TGCGCCAGCAGCGCCGGGGGGACCGGGGAGCTGTTTTTT
j_gene: TRBJ2-5; v_gene: TRBV19; d_gene: .; len: 12; abundance: .; CDR3aa: CASGFDKETQYF; CDR3nt: TGTGCCAGTGGCTTCGATAAAGAGACCCAGTACTTC
j_gene: TRBJ2-5; v_gene: TRBV6-6; d_gene: .; len: 13; abundance: .; CDR3aa: CASSYGPGETQYF; CDR3nt: TGTGCCAGCAGTTACGGTCCGGGAGAGACCCAGTACTTC
j_gene: TRBJ2-1; v_gene: TRBV6-1; d_gene: .; len: 13; abundance: .; CDR3aa: CASSEGERNEQFF; CDR3nt: TGTGCCAGCAGTGAGGGGGAGAGGAATGAGCAGTTCTTC
j_gene: TRBJ2-3; v_gene: TRBV7-6; d_gene: TRBD2; len: 18; abundance: .; CDR3aa: CASSLARTSGGSTDTQYF; CDR3nt: TGTGCCAGCAGCTTAGCGCGGACTAGCGGGGGAAGCACAGATACGCAGTATTTT
j_gene: TRBJ1-5; v_gene: TRBV28; d_gene: .; len: 12; abundance: .; CDR3aa: CASSLVDQPQHF; CDR3nt: TGTGCCAGCAGTTTAGTGGATCAGCCCCAGCATTTT
j_gene: TRBJ2-1; v_gene: TRBV7-3; d_gene: .; len: 16; abundance: .; CDR3aa: CASSLIDRLGYNEQFF; CDR3nt: TGTGCCAGCAGCTTAATCGACAGGCTGGGCTACAATGAGCAGTTCTTC
j_gene: TRBJ1-1; v_gene: TRBV9; d_gene: .; len: 13; abundance: once; CDR3aa: CASSVIWDSEAFF; CDR3nt: TGTGCCAGCAGCGTCATATGGGACTCTGAAGCTTTCTTT
j_gene: TRBJ1-5; v_gene: TRBV28; d_gene: .; len: 16; abundance: .; CDR3aa: CASSLPGAASNQPQHF; CDR3nt: TGTGCCAGCAGTTTACCCGGAGCGGCTAGCAATCAGCCCCAGCATTTT
j_gene: TRBJ2-7; v_gene: TRBV28; d_gene: TRBD1; len: 15; abundance: once; CDR3aa: CASSLGTGSSYEQYF; CDR3nt: TGTGCCAGCAGTCTCGGGACAGGTAGCTCCTACGAGCAGTACTTC
j_gene: TRBJ2-7; v_gene: TRBV6-5; d_gene: .; len: 14; abundance: .; CDR3aa: CASSATITVYEQYF; CDR3nt: TGTGCCAGCAGTGCGACTATAACGGTCTACGAGCAGTACTTC
j_gene: TRBJ1-1; v_gene: TRBV5-1; d_gene: .; len: 13; abundance: .; CDR3aa: CASSTMGSTEAFF; CDR3nt: TGCGCCAGCAGCACCATGGGAAGCACTGAAGCTTTCTTT
j_gene: TRBJ2-2; v_gene: TRBV11-2; d_gene: TRBD1; len: 15; abundance: .; CDR3aa: CASSPGQVDTGELFF; CDR3nt: TGTGCCAGCAGCCCGGGACAGGTCGATACCGGGGAGCTGTTTTTT
j_gene: TRBJ2-1; v_gene: TRBV6-6; d_gene: TRBD2; len: 15; abundance: .; CDR3aa: CASSTSGSLYNEQFF; CDR3nt: TGTGCCAGCAGTACTAGCGGGAGCTTGTACAATGAGCAGTTCTTC
j_gene: TRBJ2-1; v_gene: TRBV7-2; d_gene: .; len: 14; abundance: .; CDR3aa: CASSLAQGGDEQFF; CDR3nt: TGTGCCAGCAGCTTAGCGCAAGGGGGAGATGAGCAGTTCTTC
j_gene: TRBJ2-1; v_gene: TRBV9; d_gene: TRBD2; len: 16; abundance: .; CDR3aa: CASSVATAGGYNEQFF; CDR3nt: TGTGCCAGCAGCGTAGCTACAGCGGGGGGCTACAATGAGCAGTTCTTC
j_gene: TRBJ1-1; v_gene: TRBV5-1; d_gene: TRBD1; len: 15; abundance: few; CDR3aa: CASSYLTGVETEAFF; CDR3nt: TGCGCCAGCAGCTACTTGACAGGGGTGGAAACTGAAGCTTTCTTT
j_gene: TRBJ1-3; v_gene: TRBV29-1; d_gene: .; len: 14; abundance: .; CDR3aa: CSVELDSAGNTIYF; CDR3nt: TGCAGCGTTGAATTGGACAGCGCCGGAAACACCATATATTTT
j_gene: TRBJ1-3; v_gene: TRBV15; d_gene: .; len: 15; abundance: .; CDR3aa: CATSRDRVAGNTIYF; CDR3nt: TGTGCCACCAGCAGAGACAGGGTAGCTGGAAACACCATATATTTT
j_gene: TRBJ2-2; v_gene: TRBV5-1; d_gene: TRBD1; len: 17; abundance: .; CDR3aa: CASSLMVTGGNTGELFF; CDR3nt: TGCGCCAGCAGCTTGATGGTGACAGGGGGGAACACCGGGGAGCTGTTTTTT
j_gene: TRBJ2-5; v_gene: TRBV5-1; d_gene: TRBD2; len: 13; abundance: .; CDR3aa: CASTTSGQETQYF; CDR3nt: TGCGCCAGCACTACTAGCGGGCAAGAGACCCAGTACTTC
j_gene: TRBJ2-7; v_gene: TRBV28; d_gene: .; len: 12; abundance: .; CDR3aa: CASSRLTYEQYF; CDR3nt: TGTGCCAGCAGTCGCCTTACTTACGAGCAGTACTTC